A single sample gave rise to the 8 T cell receptor beta chains below, sequenced in a study of cytomegalovirus exposure and HLA in healthy donors. Primers included in the PCR were 60 Vbeta and 13 Jbeta primers. The protocol was immunoSEQ multiplex PCR, while the TCRdb copy is restricted to in-frame clones and leaves out a portion. The repertoire holds about 180,000 clones, 76% seen once, with around 1.6% in the top ten. The specimen sequenced was PBMCs. These receptors came from a man younger than 30 in good health and CMV-seronegative.

On this clone itself: The junction departs from the called germline gene at one end, perhaps through a read error. The chain employs TRBV7-9 and TRBJ1-1; 9 nucleotides line up with TRBD1. CDR1 SEHNR and CDR2 FQNEAQ come from the germline V gene (reference sequence). This CDR3 is built from 17 residues. CDR3 residues: CSSSPPTGTGRDTEAFF. The DNA for the CDR3 is TGTTCCAGCAGCCCACCTACCGGGACAGGGCGGGACACTGAAGCTTTCTTT.

This chain joins TRBV30 and TRBJ2-7, with 8 bases matching TRBD1. The CDR3 has 14 residues. V shed 0 bases and J 5 bases; nucleotides not matched to a gene: 6. The V gene's germline CDR1 is GTSNPN and CDR2 SVGIG (reference sequence). CDR3 coding DNA: TGTGCCTGGAGTGTAATGACAGGGGTGAACGAGCAGTACTTC. This sequence encodes CAWSVMTGVNEQYF.

The chain uses TRBV7-9 and TRBJ1-1, with unresolved D. The CDR3 consists of 15 residues. The germline V gene has CDR1 SEHNR and CDR2 FQNEAQ (reference sequence). The ends were cut back, 2 bases at V and 3 bases at J, with 13 bases in the middle. This chain's CDR3 is CASSLNRPIDTEAFF. Written as DNA, the CDR3 is TGTGCCAGCAGCTTAAATCGCCCTATAGACACTGAAGCTTTCTTT. The full variable domain, in which reference TRBV7-9 and TRBJ1-1 provide the parts outside the CDR3, is DTGVSQNPRHKITKRGQNVTFRCDPISEHNRLYWYRQTLGQGPEFLTYFQNEAQLEKSRLLSDRFSAERPKGSFSTLEIQRTEQGDSAMYLCASSLNRPIDTEAFFGQGTRLTVV.

This chain links TRBV9 with TRBJ2-5, with D maybe TRBD2 (5 bases). The germline V and J ends were trimmed by 1 base and 5 bases, with 18 bases remaining between them. From germline, CDR1 is SGDLS and CDR2 YYNGEE. CDR3 size: 16 residues. CDR3 region: CASSVLTGSLGETQYF. The CDR3 DNA follows: TGTGCCAGCAGCGTACTAACGGGGAGCTTGGGGGAGACCCAGTACTTC.

To note about this clone: One junction end disagrees with the germline gene, perhaps due to a read error. The chain links TRBV7-7 to TRBJ2-7; 8 nucleotides align to TRBD1. The germline gives CDR1 SSHAT, CDR2 FNYEAQ (reference sequence). The CDR3 totals 14 residues. In DNA, the CDR3 is TGTGCTAGCAGCCAGGGGACAGGAAACTACGAGCAGTACTTC. It encodes CASSQGTGNYEQYF.

The chain is built from TRBV28 and TRBJ1-5; 7 bases fit TRBD1. Per the germline V gene, CDR1 is MDHEN and CDR2 is SYDVKM. The V and J ends lost 6 bases and 6 bases, in that order; junction bases with no gene match: 8. This CDR3 has 14 residues. CDR3 coding DNA: TGTGCCAGCAGACAAGGGCAGGGGGGTCAGCCCCAGCATTTT. Residues: CASRQGQGGQPQHF. Full variable domain (rest looked up from reference TRBV28 and TRBJ1-5): DVKVTQSSRYLVKRTGEKVFLECVQDMDHENMFWYRQDPGLGLRLIYFSYDVKMKEKGDIPEGYSVSREKKERFSLILESASTNQTSMYLCASRQGQGGQPQHFGDGTRLSIL.

A single count supports this clone. The junction departs from the called germline gene at one end, perhaps through a read error. The chain has TRBV7-7 and TRBJ2-7; a weak D match, TRBD2 (6 bases). The CDR3 loop spans 14 amino acids. Germline CDR1 is SSHAT and CDR2 is FNYEAQ (reference sequence). The CDR3 is CASSSAEGSYEQYF. For the CDR3, the DNA is TGTGCTAGCAGCTCCGCGGAGGGGTCCTACGAGCAGTACTTC.

This clone showed up just a few times. The chain uses TRBV28 and TRBJ1-1; 10 bases agree with TRBD1. Germline trimming cut 5 bases from V and 10 bases from J; bases unmatched to any gene: 10. Looked up from germline, CDR1 is MDHEN and CDR2 is SYDVKM. This CDR3 spans 14 amino acids. CDR3 nucleotides: TGTGCCAGCAGTGCAACGGTGGGACAGGGGACAGCTTTCTTT. It is translated as CASSATVGQGTAFF.